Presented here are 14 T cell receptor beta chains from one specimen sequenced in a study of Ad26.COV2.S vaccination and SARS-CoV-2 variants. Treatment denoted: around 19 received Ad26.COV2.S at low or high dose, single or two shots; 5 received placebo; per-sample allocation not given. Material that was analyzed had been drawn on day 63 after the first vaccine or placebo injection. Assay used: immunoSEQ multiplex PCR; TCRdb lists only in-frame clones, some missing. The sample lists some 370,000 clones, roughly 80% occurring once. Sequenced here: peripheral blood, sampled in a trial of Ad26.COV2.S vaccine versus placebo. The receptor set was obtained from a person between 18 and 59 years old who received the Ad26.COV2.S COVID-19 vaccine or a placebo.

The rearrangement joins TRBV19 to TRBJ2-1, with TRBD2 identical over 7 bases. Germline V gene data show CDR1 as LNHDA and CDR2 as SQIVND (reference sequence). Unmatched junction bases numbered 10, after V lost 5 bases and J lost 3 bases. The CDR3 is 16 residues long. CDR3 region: CASSALGLEGYNEQFF. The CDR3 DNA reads TGTGCCAGTAGTGCTCTCGGACTAGAGGGCTACAATGAGCAGTTCTTC. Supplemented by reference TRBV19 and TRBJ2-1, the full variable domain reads DGGITQSPKYLFRKEGQNVTLSCEQNLNHDAMYWYRQDPGQGLRLIYYSQIVNDFQKGDIAEGYSVSREKKESFPLTVTSAQKNPTAFYLCASSALGLEGYNEQFFGPGTRLTVL.

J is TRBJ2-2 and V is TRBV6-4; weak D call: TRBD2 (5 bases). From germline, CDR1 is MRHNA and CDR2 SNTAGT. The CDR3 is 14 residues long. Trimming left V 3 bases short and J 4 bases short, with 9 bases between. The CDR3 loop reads CASSEVEGTGELFF. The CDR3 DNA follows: TGTGCCAGCAGTGAAGTTGAGGGCACCGGGGAGCTGTTTTTT.

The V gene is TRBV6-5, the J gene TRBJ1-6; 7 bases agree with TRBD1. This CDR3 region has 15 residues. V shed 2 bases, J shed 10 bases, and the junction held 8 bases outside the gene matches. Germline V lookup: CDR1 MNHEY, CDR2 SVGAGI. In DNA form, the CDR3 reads TGTGCCAGCAGTTACGATTCAGGGGGAGTATCACCCCTCCACTTT. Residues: CASSYDSGGVSPLHF.

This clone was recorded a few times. The CDR3 DNA reads TGTGCCAGCAGCCCCGCGGTAGGCTCCTACGAGCAGTACTTC. Its protein is CASSPAVGSYEQYF. The chain is built from TRBV3-1 (or the pseudogene TRBV3-2) and TRBJ2-7; D gene uncertain. Between the trimmed V and J ends, which lost 4 bases and 0 bases, there was a span of 10 bases. The germline V gene encodes CDR1 LGHDT and CDR2 YNNKEL (reference sequence). The CDR3 sequence is 14 residues long.

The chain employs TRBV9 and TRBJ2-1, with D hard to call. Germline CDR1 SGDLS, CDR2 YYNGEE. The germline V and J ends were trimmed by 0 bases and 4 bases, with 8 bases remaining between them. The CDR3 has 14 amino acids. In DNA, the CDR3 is TGTGCCAGCAGCGTAGATGGGCGTTACAATGAGCAGTTCTTC. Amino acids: CASSVDGRYNEQFF.

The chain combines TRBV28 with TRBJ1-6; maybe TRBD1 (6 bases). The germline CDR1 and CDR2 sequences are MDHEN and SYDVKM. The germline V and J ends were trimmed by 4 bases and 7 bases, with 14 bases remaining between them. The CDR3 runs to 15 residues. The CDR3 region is CASSSPWGRNSPLHF. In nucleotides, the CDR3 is TGTGCCAGCAGTTCTCCGTGGGGGCGGAATTCACCCCTCCACTTT.

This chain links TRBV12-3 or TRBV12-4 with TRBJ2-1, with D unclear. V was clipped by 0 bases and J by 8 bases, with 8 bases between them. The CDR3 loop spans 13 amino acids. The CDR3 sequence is CASSLAQLDEQFF. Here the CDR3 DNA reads TGTGCCAGCAGTTTAGCCCAGTTAGATGAGCAGTTCTTC.

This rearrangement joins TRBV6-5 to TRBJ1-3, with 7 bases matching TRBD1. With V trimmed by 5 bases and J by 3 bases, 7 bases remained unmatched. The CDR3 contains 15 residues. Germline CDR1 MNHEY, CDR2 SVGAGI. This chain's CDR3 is CASSSNTGVGNTIYF. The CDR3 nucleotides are TGTGCCAGCAGTAGTAACACAGGGGTTGGAAACACCATATATTTT.

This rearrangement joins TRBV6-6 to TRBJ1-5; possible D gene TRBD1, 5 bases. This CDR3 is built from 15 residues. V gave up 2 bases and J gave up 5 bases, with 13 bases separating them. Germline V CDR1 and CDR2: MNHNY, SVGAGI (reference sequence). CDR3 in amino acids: CASSYGGNIHQPQHF. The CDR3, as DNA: TGTGCCAGCAGTTACGGGGGGAATATCCATCAGCCCCAGCATTTT.

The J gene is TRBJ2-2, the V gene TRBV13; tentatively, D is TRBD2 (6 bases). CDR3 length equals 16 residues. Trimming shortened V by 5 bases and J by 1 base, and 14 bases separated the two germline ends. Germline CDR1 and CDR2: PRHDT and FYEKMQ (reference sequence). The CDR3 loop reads CASSPPRERNTGELFF. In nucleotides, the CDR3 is TGTGCCAGCAGCCCGCCCCGGGAGCGGAACACCGGGGAGCTGTTTTTT.

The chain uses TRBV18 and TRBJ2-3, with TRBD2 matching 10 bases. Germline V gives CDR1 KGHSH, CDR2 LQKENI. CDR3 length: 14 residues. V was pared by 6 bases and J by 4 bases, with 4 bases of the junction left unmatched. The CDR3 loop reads CASSRTSGPDTQYF. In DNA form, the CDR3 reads TGTGCCAGCTCTAGGACTAGCGGACCAGATACGCAGTATTTT.

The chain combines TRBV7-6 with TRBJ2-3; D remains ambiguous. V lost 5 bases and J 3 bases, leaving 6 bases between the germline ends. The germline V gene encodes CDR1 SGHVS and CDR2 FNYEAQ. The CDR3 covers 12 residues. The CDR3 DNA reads TGTGCCAGCAGCCGGTGGACAGATACGCAGTATTTT. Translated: CASSRWTDTQYF.

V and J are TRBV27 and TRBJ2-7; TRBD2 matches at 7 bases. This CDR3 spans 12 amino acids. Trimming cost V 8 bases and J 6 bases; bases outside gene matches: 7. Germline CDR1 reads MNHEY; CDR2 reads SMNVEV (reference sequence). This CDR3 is CASGSGEAEQYF. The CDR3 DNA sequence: TGTGCCAGCGGGAGCGGGGAGGCCGAGCAGTACTTC.

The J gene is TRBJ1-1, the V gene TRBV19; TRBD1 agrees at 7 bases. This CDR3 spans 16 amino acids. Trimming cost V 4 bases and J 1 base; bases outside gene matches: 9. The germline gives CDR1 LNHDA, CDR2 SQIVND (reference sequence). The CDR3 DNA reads TGTGCCAGTAGTAAAGGTCGACAGGGAGGGAACACTGAAGCTTTCTTT. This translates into CASSKGRQGGNTEAFF. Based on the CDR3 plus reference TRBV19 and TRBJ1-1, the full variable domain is DGGITQSPKYLFRKEGQNVTLSCEQNLNHDAMYWYRQDPGQGLRLIYYSQIVNDFQKGDIAEGYSVSREKKESFPLTVTSAQKNPTAFYLCASSKGRQGGNTEAFFGQGTRLTVV.